Following are 30 T cell receptor beta chains from one sample sequenced in a study of cytotoxic CD8 clonotypes in ibrutinib-treated CLL. The table came from immunoSEQ multiplex PCR; TCRdb's copy has only in-frame clones and leaves some out. Altogether some 61,000 clones are present, 68% being singletons, with the ten largest covering 5.7%. Sequencing used PBMCs, obtained after 12 months of ibrutinib treatment. All receptors come from a human donor with chronic lymphocytic leukemia.

This rearrangement joins TRBV2 to TRBJ2-5, with 8 nucleotides matching TRBD1. The CDR3 is 13 residues long. J gave up 5 bases and V 9 bases, and 8 bases lay outside the gene matches. The germline CDR1 and CDR2 sequences are SNHLY and FYNNEI. CDR3 nucleotide sequence: TGTGCCAGTGGGGGGACAGGAGGCGAGACCCAGTACTTC. This codes for CASGGTGGETQYF.

The V gene is TRBV5-1, the J gene TRBJ2-4, with 10 bases that match TRBD1. J lost 8 bases, V lost 4 bases, and 6 bases had no gene match. The length of the CDR3 is 14 residues. Germline V gene lookup returns CDR1 SGHRS and CDR2 YFSETQ. The CDR3 DNA reads TGCGCCAGCAGCCCCCGGACAGGGGGGGACATTCAGTACTTC. As protein: CASSPRTGGDIQYF.

This rearrangement joins TRBV7-2 to TRBJ2-1; D possibly corresponds to TRBD1 (6 bases). The germline V gene encodes CDR1 SGHTA and CDR2 FQGNSA. The CDR3 runs to 13 residues. V shed 4 bases and J shed 8 bases, with 12 bases lying between them. The CDR3 bases are TGTGCCAGCAGCTGGACTGGGGGCGATGAGCAGTTCTTC. Translation: CASSWTGGDEQFF.

CDR3 sequence (DNA): TGCGCCAGCAGCTTGCAGGGGCTGTTGGGCGCTGGGAACACTGAAGCTTTCTTT. Its translation: CASSLQGLLGAGNTEAFF. This chain joins TRBV5-1 and TRBJ1-1; D perhaps matches TRBD1 (6 bases). Trimming took off 1 base at V and 1 base at J, with 20 bases between the two ends. The CDR3 consists of 18 residues. Germline assignment: CDR1 SGHRS and CDR2 YFSETQ.

This clone was picked up a small number of times. This chain joins TRBV6-1 and TRBJ1-5; D unresolved. This CDR3 region has 13 residues. Between the trimmed V and J ends, which lost 4 bases and 5 bases, there was a span of 9 bases. From germline, CDR1 is MNHNS and CDR2 SASEGT. CDR3 nucleotide sequence: TGTGCCAGCAGTGGGACTTTCGATCAGCCCCAGCATTTT. Protein: CASSGTFDQPQHF.

Details on this clone: An end of the junction differs from the germline gene, which may be a read error. This sequence joins TRBV6-1 and TRBJ2-4, with D hard to call. The CDR3 is 15 residues long. In germline, CDR1 is MNHNS, CDR2 SASEGT. CDR3 amino acids: CASSGANNFVGLRSF. CDR3 nucleotides: TGTGCCAGCAGTGGGGCCAACAATTTTGTCGGGCTCCGTTCCTTC.

V usage is TRBV6-1 and J usage is TRBJ1-4, with D uncertain. Trimming took off 7 bases at V and 6 bases at J, with 15 bases between the two ends. In germline, CDR1 is MNHNS, CDR2 SASEGT. The CDR3 has 14 residues. The CDR3 nucleotides are TGTGCCAGCAATGACCCTGGAAGGGATGAAAAACTGTTTTTT. Encoded protein: CASNDPGRDEKLFF.

This clone has just one count. The chain combines TRBV6-6 with TRBJ1-6; no clear D gene. Germline CDR1 MNHNY, CDR2 SVGAGI (reference sequence). CDR3 length: 15 residues. The ends were cut back, 3 bases at V and 5 bases at J, with 11 bases in the middle. CDR3 nucleotides: TGTGCCAGCAGTTATCGGAGAGACAATAATTCACCCCTCCACTTT. This translates into CASSYRRDNNSPLHF.

The chain is built from TRBV4-3 and TRBJ2-4, with a tentative D call TRBD2 (6 bases). CDR3 length: 15 residues. Germline assignment: CDR1 LGHNA and CDR2 YSLEER. V was clipped by 0 bases and J by 7 bases, with 13 bases between them. CDR3 residues: CASSQDWRGPNIQYF. CDR3 bases: TGCGCCAGCAGCCAAGATTGGCGGGGCCCGAACATTCAGTACTTC.

This sequence joins TRBV6-5 and TRBJ1-2; 7 bases fit TRBD1. Germline loops: CDR1 MNHEY, CDR2 SVGAGI. The CDR3 sequence is 14 residues long. V gave up 5 bases and J gave up 4 bases; unmatched junction bases: 7. The CDR3 DNA reads TGTGCCAGCAGTCGGGGACAGCTCTTCTATGGCTACACCTTC. Translating gives CASSRGQLFYGYTF.

The chain has TRBV6-6 and TRBJ2-4, with 7 nucleotides matching TRBD1. The CDR3 has 15 amino acids. Germline values: CDR1 MNHNY, CDR2 SVGAGI (reference sequence). With 2 bases clipped from V and 0 bases from J, the junction kept 1 base outside the gene matches. The CDR3 spells CASSYRGLAKNIQYF. CDR3 coding DNA: TGTGCCAGCAGTTACAGGGGGCTAGCCAAAAACATTCAGTACTTC.

The gene calls are TRBV18 and TRBJ2-5, with D hard to call. The CDR3 sequence is 12 residues long. Trimming cost V 4 bases and J 5 bases, with 8 bases left between them. In germline, CDR1 is KGHSH, CDR2 LQKENI. The CDR3 sequence: CASSLRAETQYF. The CDR3 coding sequence is TGTGCCAGCTCACTACGAGCGGAGACCCAGTACTTC.

The chain combines TRBV13 with TRBJ2-3, with D perhaps TRBD1 or TRBD2 (5 bases each). The CDR3 sequence is 15 residues long. Germline assignment: CDR1 PRHDT and CDR2 FYEKMQ (reference sequence). Deletions cut 5 bases from V and 9 bases from J, with 21 bases between. DNA of the CDR3: TGTGCCAGCAGCCGGACAAAGGACTTAAGCAAAACGCAGTATTTT. Residues: CASSRTKDLSKTQYF.

This sequence joins TRBV6-6 and TRBJ1-2; TRBD1 aligns across 9 bases. CDR3 length: 15 residues. The V and J ends lost 2 bases and 4 bases, in that order; junction bases with no gene match: 5. The germline gives CDR1 MNHNY, CDR2 SVGAGI (reference sequence). CDR3: CASSYRDRDSYGYTF. In DNA, the CDR3 is TGTGCCAGCAGTTACAGGGACAGGGACAGCTATGGCTACACCTTC.

The gene calls are TRBV27 and TRBJ1-6; unclear D gene. This CDR3 has 14 residues. V shed 10 bases and J shed 4 bases, with 14 bases lying between them. Germline V gene data show CDR1 as MNHEY and CDR2 as SMNVEV (reference sequence). The CDR3 reads CAIRERGYNSPLHF. CDR3 DNA: TGTGCCATCCGGGAGCGGGGTTATAATTCACCCCTCCACTTT.

This chain uses TRBV30 with TRBJ1-3, with 9 bases that match TRBD1. The CDR3 covers 15 residues. The J segment lost 4 bases and the V segment lost 5 bases, leaving 9 bases of the junction unmatched. Germline lookup yields CDR1 GTSNPN and CDR2 SVGIG (reference sequence). CDR3 coding DNA: TGTGCCTGGGTACAACAGGGGGCGCGCGGAAACACCATATATTTT. Encoded protein: CAWVQQGARGNTIYF.

The chain combines TRBV7-8 with TRBJ2-7, with D perhaps TRBD1 or TRBD2 (5 bases each). Trimming cost V 5 bases and J 0 bases, with 14 bases left between them. This CDR3 is built from 15 residues. Germline V gene data show CDR1 as SGHVS and CDR2 as FQNEAQ. DNA of the CDR3: TGTGCCAGCAGCCTCTGGGACGGAAGCTCCTACGAGCAGTACTTC. Amino acids: CASSLWDGSSYEQYF.

This sequence joins TRBV6-6 and TRBJ1-2; a weak D match, TRBD1 (6 bases). The germline gives CDR1 MNHNY, CDR2 SVGAGI (reference sequence). The CDR3 totals 15 residues. Trimming removed 9 bases at V and 4 bases at J, with 21 bases between. CDR3 amino acids: CASDRQLTGSYGYTF. In DNA, the CDR3 is TGTGCCAGTGACAGGCAGCTTACCGGTTCCTATGGCTACACCTTC.

This rearrangement joins TRBV5-6 to TRBJ1-2; D perhaps matches TRBD1 (5 bases). Germline assignment: CDR1 SGHDT and CDR2 YYEEEE. V lost 4 bases to trimming and J lost 6 bases, with 19 bases between them. The CDR3 has 15 residues. The CDR3: CASSLLPRPGDGYTF. The CDR3 DNA sequence: TGTGCCAGCAGCCTCCTTCCCCGGCCGGGGGATGGCTACACCTTC.

The rearrangement joins TRBV2 to TRBJ1-4, with D unresolved. CDR1 and CDR2 from the germline V gene are SNHLY and FYNNEI. The germline V and J ends were trimmed by 11 bases and 0 bases, with 16 bases remaining between them. This CDR3 region has 15 residues. CDR3 nucleotide sequence: TGTGCCTTGCGGACGGGATTTGCAACTAATGAAAAACTGTTTTTT. Amino acid sequence: CALRTGFATNEKLFF.

The V and J genes are TRBV7-2 and TRBJ2-5, with 7 bases identical to TRBD2. There are 15 residues in the CDR3. Looked up from germline, CDR1 is SGHTA and CDR2 is FQGNSA. V lost 3 bases and J lost 2; bases outside the gene matches: 6. CDR3 loop: CASSFWAGGQETQYF. CDR3 in DNA: TGTGCCAGCAGCTTTTGGGCCGGGGGGCAAGAGACCCAGTACTTC. Full variable domain (rest looked up from reference TRBV7-2 and TRBJ2-5): GAGVSQSPSNKVTEKGKDVELRCDPISGHTALYWYRQSLGQGLEFLIYFQGNSAPDKSGLPSDRFSAERTGGSVSTLTIQRTQQEDSAVYLCASSFWAGGQETQYFGPGTRLLVL.

The chain uses TRBV6-5 and TRBJ1-2; D may be TRBD1 (6 bases). V was clipped by 0 bases and J by 3 bases, with 11 bases between them. Germline-derived CDR1 and CDR2 are MNHEY and SVGAGI. CDR3 length: 15 residues. CDR3 sequence: CASSYSGGQHYGYTF. CDR3 DNA: TGTGCCAGCAGTTACTCGGGGGGGCAACACTATGGCTACACCTTC.

The sample holds a few counts of this clone. The rearrangement uses TRBV20-1 and TRBJ1-1; D possibly corresponds to TRBD1 (5 bases). Germline-derived CDR1 and CDR2 are DFQATT and SNEGSKA (reference sequence). This CDR3 is built from 11 residues. V lost 6 bases and J lost 11, with 16 bases in between. DNA for the CDR3: TGCAGTGCCTTACTTTCAGGGCTGGCTTTCTTT. Encoded protein: CSALLSGLAFF.

The table lists this clone with a few counts. The chain is built from TRBV5-1 and TRBJ1-2, with D perhaps TRBD1 (5 bases). The V and J ends lost 0 bases and 6 bases respectively, with 12 bases between them. The CDR3 sequence is 14 residues long. Germline CDR1 SGHRS, CDR2 YFSETQ. The CDR3 sequence is CASSLEGRLNGYTF. CDR3 nucleotides: TGCGCCAGCAGCTTGGAGGGACGCCTCAATGGCTACACCTTC.

The V and J genes are TRBV7-2 and TRBJ2-3; 9 bases fit TRBD2. From germline, CDR1 is SGHTA and CDR2 FQGNSA. The CDR3 contains 16 residues. With V trimmed by 3 bases and J by 2 bases, 6 bases remained unmatched. The CDR3 sequence is CASSFGRGGLTDTQYF. The CDR3 coding sequence is TGTGCCAGCAGCTTCGGGCGGGGGGGCCTCACAGATACGCAGTATTTT.

This rearrangement joins TRBV27 to TRBJ2-2; no definite D call. Trimming took off 5 bases at V and 4 bases at J, with 8 bases between the two ends. CDR3 length equals 13 residues. CDR1 and CDR2 (germline): MNHEY, SMNVEV (reference sequence). The CDR3, as DNA: TGTGCCAGCAGTCGAGTTTCCACCGGGGAGCTGTTTTTT. Its translation: CASSRVSTGELFF.

The rearrangement joins TRBV6-1 to TRBJ2-3, with unresolved D. The CDR3 sequence is 13 residues long. CDR1 is MNHNS and CDR2 is SASEGT in the germline V gene. V was cut by 0 bases and J by 1 base, with 2 bases left in between. The CDR3, as DNA: TGTGCCAGCAGTGAAGCGCGCACAGATACGCAGTATTTT. Protein: CASSEARTDTQYF.

The genes are TRBV5-4 and TRBJ1-6, with D possibly matching TRBD1 (5 bases). Trimming took off 4 bases at V and 4 bases at J, with 15 bases between the two ends. The CDR3 loop spans 16 amino acids. Per germline, CDR1 SGHNT and CDR2 YYREEE (reference sequence). CDR3 bases: TGTGCCAGCAGCCGGGGACCGCGGGGGTATAATTCACCCCTCCACTTT. As protein: CASSRGPRGYNSPLHF.

The rearrangement uses TRBV7-2 and TRBJ1-1; D is unclear. The CDR3 spans 14 residues. The V end lost 1 base, the J end lost 0 bases, and 6 bases lay between the germline ends. Germline V gene data show CDR1 as SGHTA and CDR2 as FQGNSA. CDR3 bases: TGTGCCAGCAGCTTAGTGGGGATGAACACTGAAGCTTTCTTT. It yields the protein CASSLVGMNTEAFF.

The chain combines TRBV10-3 with TRBJ2-1; 12 bases line up with TRBD2. The CDR3 runs to 16 residues. V was pared by 0 bases and J by 9 bases, with 6 bases of the junction left unmatched. From germline, CDR1 is ENHRY and CDR2 SYGVKD. The CDR3 region has the DNA TGTGCCATCAGTGAGTCTTCTAGCGGGGGGGGTGGTGAGCAGTTCTTC. Protein: CAISESSSGGGGEQFF.